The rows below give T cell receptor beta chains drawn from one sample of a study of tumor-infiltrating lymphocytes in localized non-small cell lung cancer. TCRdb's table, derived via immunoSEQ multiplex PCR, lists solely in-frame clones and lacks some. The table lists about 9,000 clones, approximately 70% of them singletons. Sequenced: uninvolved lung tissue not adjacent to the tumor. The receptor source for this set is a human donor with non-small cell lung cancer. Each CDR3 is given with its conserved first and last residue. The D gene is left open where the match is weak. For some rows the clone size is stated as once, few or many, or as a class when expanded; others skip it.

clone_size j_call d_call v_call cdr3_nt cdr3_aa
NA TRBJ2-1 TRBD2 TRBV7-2 TGTGCCAGCAGCTTAGTCGGCGGGAGTAGGGCCAATGAGCAGTTCTTC CASSLVGGSRANEQFF
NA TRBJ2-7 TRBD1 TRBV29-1 TGCAGCGTTGCGAACCGGGACAGGGGGAGGGGGGAGCAGTACTTC CSVANRDRGRGEQYF
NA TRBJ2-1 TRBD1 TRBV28 TGTGCCAGCAGTTTATTTACCTCCGGGACAGGGGGCAAGCAGTTCTTC CASSLFTSGTGGKQFF
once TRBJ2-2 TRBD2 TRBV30 TGTGCCTGGAGCGTTCTCGGGGGGGGTAGCGGGGAGCTGTTTTTT CAWSVLGGGSGELFF
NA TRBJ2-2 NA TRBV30 TGTGCCTGGAGTGTACAATATCCCGGGGAGCTGTTTTTT CAWSVQYPGELFF
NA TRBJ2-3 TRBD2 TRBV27 TGTGCCAGCAGCCCCATTTCCGGGAGGGTCAAAGATACGCAGTATTTT CASSPISGRVKDTQYF
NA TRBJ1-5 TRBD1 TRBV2 TGTGCCAGCAGCCATGACAGGGGAGGGCAGCCCCAGCATTTT CASSHDRGGQPQHF
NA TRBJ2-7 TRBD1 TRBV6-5 TGTGCCAGCAGCGCAGGGGGCTTTACCTACGAGCAGTACTTC CASSAGGFTYEQYF
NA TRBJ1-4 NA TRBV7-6 TGTGCCAGCAGCTTACGGGCAGGTGACGAAAAACTGTTTTTT CASSLRAGDEKLFF
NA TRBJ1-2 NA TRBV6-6 TGTGCCAGCAGCCCGGGGGACCGTTATGGCTACACCTTC CASSPGDRYGYTF
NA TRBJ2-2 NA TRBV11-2 TGTGCCAGCACTTTTAGGAGGAACACCGGGGAGCTGTTTTTT CASTFRRNTGELFF
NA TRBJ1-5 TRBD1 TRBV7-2 TGTGCCAGCAGCCAGGGACAGGGTCATCAGCCCCAGCATTTT CASSQGQGHQPQHF
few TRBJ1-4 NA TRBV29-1 TGCAGCGTTGGTCCGGGACAAGACGAAAAACTGTTTTTT CSVGPGQDEKLFF
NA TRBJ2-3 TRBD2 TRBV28 TGTGCCAGCAGTTCTCCGACTAGCGGGAGGGGAGATACGCAGTATTTT CASSSPTSGRGDTQYF
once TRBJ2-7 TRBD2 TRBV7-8 TGTGCCAGCAGCTTAGTGCTAGCGGGAGTTCCCTACGAGCAGTACTTC CASSLVLAGVPYEQYF
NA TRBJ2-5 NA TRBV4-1 TGCGCCAGCAGCCAAGTTTCAGAAGGGGGTGAGACCCAGTACTTC CASSQVSEGGETQYF
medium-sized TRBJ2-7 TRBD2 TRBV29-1 TGCAGCGTTGAGGGACTAGCGGGGGCGCGGTACTTC CSVEGLAGARYF
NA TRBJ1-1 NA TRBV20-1 TGCAGTGCTAGAGGTGCGCAAGCTTTCTTT CSARGAQAFF
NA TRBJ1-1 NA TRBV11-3 TGTGCCAGCAGCTTAGATTTGGTGAACACTGAAGCTTTCTTT CASSLDLVNTEAFF
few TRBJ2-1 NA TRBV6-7 TGTGCCAGCAGTTTTGCTCTCTCTCACAATGAGCAGTTCTTC CASSFALSHNEQFF
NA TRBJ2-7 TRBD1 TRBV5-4 TGTGCCAGCAGCTCCCGGGACAGGGTCGCCTACGAGCAGTACTTC CASSSRDRVAYEQYF
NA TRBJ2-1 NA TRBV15 TGTGCCACCAGCAGAGATTTGAGGGAGCAGTTCTTC CATSRDLREQFF
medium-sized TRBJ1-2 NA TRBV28 TGTGCCAGCAGTTTAATGTCGTATGGCTACACCTTC CASSLMSYGYTF
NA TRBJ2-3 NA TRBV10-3 TGTGCCATCAGTAGACGGTCTAGCACAGATACGCAGTATTTT CAISRRSSTDTQYF
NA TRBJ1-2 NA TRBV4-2 TGTGCCAGCAGCCAAGAACTATATGGCTACACCTTC CASSQELYGYTF
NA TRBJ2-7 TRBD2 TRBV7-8 TGTGCCAGCAGCGCCCGGACTAGCGGGAGTTACGAGCAGTACTTC CASSARTSGSYEQYF
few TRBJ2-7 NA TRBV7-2 TGTGCCAGCAGCTTAGGTAGGCCTCTAGACGAGCAGTACTTC CASSLGRPLDEQYF
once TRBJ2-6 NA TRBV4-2 TGTGCCAGCAGCCAAGAGCGTCGGGCGCCCGGGGCCAACGTCCTGACTTTC CASSQERRAPGANVLTF
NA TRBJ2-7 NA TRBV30 TGTGCCTGGACCCCCCCCGGGACAACATACTACGAGCAGTACTTC CAWTPPGTTYYEQYF
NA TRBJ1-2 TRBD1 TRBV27 TGTGCCAGCGGCCTGGGGCAGGGGGCGAGTGGCTACACCTTC CASGLGQGASGYTF
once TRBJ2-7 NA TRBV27 TGTGCCAGCAGTGAACAGAGGGGCCCCTACGAGCAGTACTTC CASSEQRGPYEQYF
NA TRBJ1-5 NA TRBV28 TGTGCTTCCGGGAACAATCAGCCCCAGCATTTT CASGNNQPQHF
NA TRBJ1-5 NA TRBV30 TGTGCCTGGAGTCCGGGACACCTTTCCAATCAGCCCCAGCATTTT CAWSPGHLSNQPQHF
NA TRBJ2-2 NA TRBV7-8 TGTGCCAGCAGCTTAGCTGCCAGTCGCACCGGGGAGCTGTTTTTT CASSLAASRTGELFF
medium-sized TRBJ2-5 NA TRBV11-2 TGTGCCAGCAGCTTAGCGTCAGGGCGGTTGGAGACCCAGTACTTC CASSLASGRLETQYF
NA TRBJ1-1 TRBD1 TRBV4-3 TGCGCCAGCAGCCAGGCGACAGGGAGGAACACTGAAGCTTTCTTT CASSQATGRNTEAFF
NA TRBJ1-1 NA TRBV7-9 TGTGCCAGCAGCTTAGCCAGGGTTGGGACTGAAGCTTTCTTT CASSLARVGTEAFF
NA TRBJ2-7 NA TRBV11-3 TGTGCCAGCAGCGTGGACAGCTACGAGCAGTACTTC CASSVDSYEQYF
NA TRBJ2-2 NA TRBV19 TGTGCCAGTGGTACCCGAGAGACCGGGGAGCTGTTTTTT CASGTRETGELFF
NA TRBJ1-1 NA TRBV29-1 TGCAGCGGGCAGAGCAACATGAACACTGAAGCTTTCTTT CSGQSNMNTEAFF
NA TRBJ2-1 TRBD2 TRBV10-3 TGTGCCATCAGTGAGCCTCGGGGGGGGGACAATGAGCAGTTCTTC CAISEPRGGDNEQFF
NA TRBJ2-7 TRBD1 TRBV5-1 TGCGCCAGCAGCTTTTCTACAGGGGGCGCCAACTACGAGCAGTACTTC CASSFSTGGANYEQYF
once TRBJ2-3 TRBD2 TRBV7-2 TGTGCCAGCAGCTCAGGGACTAGAACGCAGTATTTT CASSSGTRTQYF
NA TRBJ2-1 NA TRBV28 TGTGCCAGCAGCGATTACAATGAGCAGTTCTTC CASSDYNEQFF
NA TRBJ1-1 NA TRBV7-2 TGTGCCAGCAGCTTAGATAGATCTGAAGCTTTCTTT CASSLDRSEAFF
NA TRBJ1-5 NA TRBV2 TGTGCCAGCAGTGAATCGGGCAAGGGATTGGGGACCCAGCATTTT CASSESGKGLGTQHF
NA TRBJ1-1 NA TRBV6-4 TGTGCCAGCAGCGCCTCCGGAAGTTTGGGTGAAGCTTTCTTT CASSASGSLGEAFF
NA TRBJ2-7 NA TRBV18 TGTGCCAGCTCACCACCATCACAGGTCTACGAGCAGTACTTC CASSPPSQVYEQYF
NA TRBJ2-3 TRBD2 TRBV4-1 TGCGCCAGCAGCCAAGTAGGGGCTAGCGGGAGAGCAGATACGCAGTATTTT CASSQVGASGRADTQYF